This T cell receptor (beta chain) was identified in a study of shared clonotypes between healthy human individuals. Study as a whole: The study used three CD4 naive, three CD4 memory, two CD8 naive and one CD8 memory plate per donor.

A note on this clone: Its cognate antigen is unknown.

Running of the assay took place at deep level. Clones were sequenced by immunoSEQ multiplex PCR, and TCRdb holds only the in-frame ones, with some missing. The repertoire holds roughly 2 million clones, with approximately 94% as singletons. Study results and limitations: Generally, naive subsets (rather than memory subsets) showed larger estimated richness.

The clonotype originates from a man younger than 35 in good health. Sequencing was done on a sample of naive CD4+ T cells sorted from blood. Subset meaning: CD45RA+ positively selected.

The CDR3 spells CASSHTWETQYF. Written as DNA, the CDR3 is TGTGCCAGCAGCCATACCTGGGAGACCCAGTACTTC. V usage is TRBV7-9 and J usage is TRBJ2-5; no definite D call. The V gene's germline CDR1 is SEHNR and CDR2 FQNEAQ (reference sequence). V lost 5 bases and J 5 bases, leaving 9 bases between the germline ends. CDR3 length: 12 residues.